This T cell receptor beta chain was sequenced in a study of cytomegalovirus exposure and HLA in healthy donors. General study findings and limits: Near-uniform donor sequencing depth was presumed by presence/absence analyses.

For this clone: Its antigen remains unknown.

This CDR3 contains 15 residues. Both 60 Vbeta primers and 13 Jbeta primers went into the PCR. Sequencing was performed with immunoSEQ multiplex PCR; in TCRdb, only in-frame clones are kept and a portion is missing. The sample contains around 160,000 clones, more than 60% of which appear only once. Sequencing input: PBMCs. The receptor comes from a woman aged 40 to 55 in good health and CMV-seropositive. This rearrangement joins TRBV21-1 to TRBJ2-4; the D call in the table, TRBD2, was not verified against the DNA. TRBV21-1 is designated a pseudogene. CDR3 amino acids: CASSKAPGGGNIQYF. CDR3 nucleotides: TGTGCCAGCAGCAAAGCGCCGGGTGGCGGTAACATTCAGTACTTC.